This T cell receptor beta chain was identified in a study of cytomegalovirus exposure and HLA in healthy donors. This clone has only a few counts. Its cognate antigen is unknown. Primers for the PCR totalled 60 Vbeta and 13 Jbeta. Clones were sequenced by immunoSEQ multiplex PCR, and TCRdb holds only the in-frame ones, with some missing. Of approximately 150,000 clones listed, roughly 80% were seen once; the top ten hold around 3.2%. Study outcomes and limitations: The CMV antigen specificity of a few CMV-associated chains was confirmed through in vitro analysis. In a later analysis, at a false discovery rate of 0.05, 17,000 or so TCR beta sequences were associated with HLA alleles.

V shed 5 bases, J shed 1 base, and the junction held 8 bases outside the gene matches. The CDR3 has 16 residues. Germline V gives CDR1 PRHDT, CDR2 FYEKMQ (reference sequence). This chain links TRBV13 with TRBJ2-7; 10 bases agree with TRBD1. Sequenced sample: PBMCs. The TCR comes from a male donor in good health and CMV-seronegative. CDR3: CASSRAGTGVSYEQYF. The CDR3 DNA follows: TGTGCCAGCAGCAGAGCAGGGACAGGGGTATCCTACGAGCAGTACTTC.